This TCR beta chain was found in a study of blood T cell repertoires in COVID-19. Study background: Specimens from acute and convalescent COVID-19 originated in the United States, Italy and Spain. Sources were T cells, B-cell-depleted T cells, or PBMCs; the material itself was cDNA or gDNA.

In the source study's methods: The authors estimated nucleated cell counts from reference gene primer amplification. The protocol was immunoSEQ multiplex PCR, while the TCRdb copy is restricted to in-frame clones and leaves out a portion. The V and J calls and clone size are taken from that table; D and trimming were inferred from the DNA. The data show 100,000 or so clones, around 81% seen once. The CDR3 covers 14 residues. The ends were cut back, 1 base at V and 4 bases at J, with 8 bases in the middle. The germline V gene encodes CDR1 SGHTA and CDR2 FQGTGA. This clonotype originated in a woman in her 70s with acute or convalescent COVID-19. The material sequenced was peripheral blood. The rearrangement uses TRBV7-3 and TRBJ2-1; D remains ambiguous. The CDR3: CASSLNSVYNEQFF. The CDR3 region has the DNA TGTGCCAGCAGCTTAAATTCTGTATACAATGAGCAGTTCTTC.